This T cell receptor beta chain was recovered during a study of beta chain features in type 1 diabetes. With regard to this clone: No antigen is known for it.

Study conclusions and caveats: More deletions and fewer insertions at VDJ junctions were found in patients with type 1 diabetes.

The germline V gene encodes CDR1 SGHTA and CDR2 FQGNSA. V was shortened by 1 base and J by 5 bases, with 14 bases between the two germline ends. The CDR3 is 15 residues long. The investigators reverse transcribed all of the isolated RNA, so they sequenced expressed TCRB transcripts. Clones were sequenced by immunoSEQ multiplex PCR, and TCRdb holds only the in-frame ones, with some missing. The data contain about 150,000 clones, around 10% of them singletons. V is TRBV7-2 and J is TRBJ2-5; D remains ambiguous. This TCR was recovered from a young man in good health. Sequencing used central memory CD4+ T cells from blood. This CDR3 reads CASSLDGGDWETQYF. The CDR3 DNA follows: TGTGCCAGCAGCTTAGACGGCGGAGATTGGGAGACCCAGTACTTC.